The next 7 T cell receptor beta chains were all read from a single sample in a study of T cells after yellow fever vaccination (dated by TCRdb to between 2018 and 2020). Libraries were constructed by 5' RACE. Instrument on record: Illumina HiSeq 2500. TCRdb trimmed the raw reads at Q25, called clones with MiXCR and kept productive beta chains. Rows with a matching CDR3 protein are joined into one entry that keeps the most common DNA and genes. Here the sample has about 350,000 distinct CDR3 sequences; about 9.9% occur a single time. In total, the top ten clones hold roughly 18% of the sample. The treatment or condition label, as the study defines it: live attenuated yellow fever vaccine strain. The material was PBMCs, obtained on the day of the first yellow fever vaccination. These receptors originate from a man between 18 and 29 years old who received the YFV17D yellow fever vaccine.

This chain joins TRBV13 and TRBJ2-7; D uncertain. CDR1 is PRHDT, CDR2 FYEKMQ, per germline (reference sequence). The CDR3 spans 13 residues. The V gene lost 5 bases and the J gene lost 4 bases, with 12 bases spanning the gap. The DNA of the CDR3 is TGTGCCAGCAGCCCGATGCTGGGATACGAGCAGTACGTC. Its translation is CASSPMLGYEQYV.

This chain connects TRBV7-9 to TRBJ2-3; D is perhaps TRBD2 (6 bases). This CDR3 region has 16 residues. Per the germline V gene, CDR1 is SEHNR and CDR2 is FQNEAQ (reference sequence). V lost 5 bases and J 0 bases, leaving 15 bases between the germline ends. CDR3 amino acids: CASSLRDSPSTDTQYF. The CDR3 DNA reads as TGTGCCAGCAGCCTCCGGGACTCGCCTAGCACAGATACGCAGTATTTT.

The chain combines TRBV9 with TRBJ2-5, with 11 bases fitting TRBD2. V was clipped by 3 bases and J by 4 bases; unmatched bases: 11. CDR3 size: 17 residues. Per the germline V gene, CDR1 is SGDLS and CDR2 is YYNGEE. The CDR3 DNA reads as TGTGCCAGCAGCGCTACATATAGCGGGGGGGGGAGAGAGACCCAGTACTTC. It encodes CASSATYSGGGRETQYF.

This clonotype was picked up a small number of times. V gene TRBV5-1 combines with J gene TRBJ2-2; D gene unclear. Deletions cut 5 bases from V and 6 bases from J, with 20 bases between. Germline CDR1 and CDR2: SGHRS and YFSETQ. This CDR3 is built from 16 residues. CDR3 coding DNA: TGCGCCAGCAGACCCCGGGTTAGCACCTCCGCCGGGGAGCTGTTTTTT. Translation gives CASRPRVSTSAGELFF.

In regard to this clonotype: A read error may explain this, as a much larger clone is one base away. The J gene is TRBJ2-1, the V gene TRBV7-2; D gene uncertain. V was pared by 6 bases and J by 10 bases, with 10 bases between. The CDR3 contains 11 residues. Germline values: CDR1 SGHTA, CDR2 FQGNSA. The CDR3 DNA reads as TGTGCCAGCAGACCATTCGGGGAGCAGTTCTTC. Protein product: CASRPFGEQFF.

V is TRBV6-1 and J is TRBJ2-5; the match to TRBD2 covers 10 bases. The CDR3 contains 15 residues. CDR1 is MNHNS and CDR2 is SASEGT in the germline V gene. V shed 5 bases, J shed 4 bases, and the junction held 7 bases outside the gene matches. The CDR3 DNA sequence: TGTGCCAGCAGTCCCCTAGCGGGGGTCGTAGAGACCCAGTACTTC. It translates to CASSPLAGVVETQYF.

This clonotype has just a few counts. The chain links TRBV7-3 to TRBJ2-3, with 9 bases matching TRBD2. The CDR3 extends over 13 amino acids. CDR1 and CDR2 (germline): SGHTA, FQGTGA. The V and J ends lost 8 bases and 1 base, in that order; junction bases with no gene match: 1. CDR3 nucleotide sequence: TGTGCCAGCCAGCGGGGGGGCACAGATACGCAGTATTTT. Protein sequence: CASQRGGTDTQYF.